The next 27 T cell receptor beta chains were all read from a single sample in a study of lymphopenia after photon versus proton radiotherapy. Measured with immunoSEQ multiplex PCR; TCRdb has only the in-frame clones, and not every one. The table has 14,000 or so clones, under 90% seen once. The material sequenced was peripheral blood, taken from a patient treated with photon-based radiotherapy. The receptors derive from a man in his fifties with gastric cancer.

The chain uses TRBV9 and TRBJ2-7, with 9 bases fitting TRBD1. Germline lookup yields CDR1 SGDLS and CDR2 YYNGEE. The V gene end was trimmed by 3 bases and the J gene end by 3 bases; junction bases not matched to a gene: 10. The CDR3 is 16 amino acids. The CDR3 bases are TGTGCCAGCAGCGGGAGGTTGGGACAGGGAGGCTACGAGCAGTACTTC. It yields the protein CASSGRLGQGGYEQYF.

The chain joins TRBV6-1 to TRBJ1-2; possible D gene TRBD1, 6 bases. The CDR3 loop spans 15 amino acids. From germline, CDR1 is MNHNS and CDR2 SASEGT. V lost 2 bases to trimming and J lost 4 bases, with 14 bases between them. The DNA of the CDR3 is TGTGCCAGCAGTGAATTTTTGCCAGGGGCCTATGGCTACACCTTC. Protein sequence: CASSEFLPGAYGYTF.

This chain connects TRBV30 to TRBJ2-6, with 8 positions matching TRBD1. Unmatched junction bases numbered 7, after V lost 3 bases and J lost 0 bases. Per the germline V gene, CDR1 is GTSNPN and CDR2 is SVGIG (reference sequence). The CDR3 has 17 residues. The CDR3 is CAWRVRDRSSGANVLTF. CDR3 bases: TGTGCCTGGAGGGTCAGGGACAGGAGCTCTGGGGCCAACGTCCTGACTTTC.

The chain has TRBV18 and TRBJ2-7, with D tentatively TRBD1 (6 bases). Per germline, CDR1 KGHSH and CDR2 LQKENI. V was clipped by 3 bases and J by 4 bases, with 13 bases between them. The CDR3 is made up of 14 amino acids. CDR3 DNA sequence: TGTGCCAGCTCACCTGGGGACACCAGGTACGAGCAGTACGTC. Encoded protein: CASSPGDTRYEQYV.

The rearrangement joins TRBV5-1 to TRBJ2-3; D might be TRBD2 (5 bases). The CDR3 has 15 amino acids. The V end was cut by 0 bases, the J end by 1 base, with 9 bases between. Germline-derived CDR1 and CDR2 are SGHRS and YFSETQ. CDR3 loop: CASSLDGDRTDTQYF. The CDR3 DNA is TGCGCCAGCAGCTTGGACGGGGATCGCACAGATACGCAGTATTTT.

The chain couples TRBV12-5 to TRBJ2-2, with D perhaps being TRBD1 or TRBD2 (5 bases each). The V and J ends lost 0 bases and 1 base respectively, with 15 bases between them. Germline CDR1 and CDR2: LGHNT and FRNRAP. The CDR3 consists of 18 residues. In nucleotides, the CDR3 is TGTGCTAGTGGTTTGGTAAGGGACGGAACTATGAACACCGGGGAGCTGTTTTTT. Its translation: CASGLVRDGTMNTGELFF.

The gene calls are TRBV27 and TRBJ2-2; 7 bases are shared with TRBD2. The germline gives CDR1 MNHEY, CDR2 SMNVEV (reference sequence). This CDR3 comprises 14 residues. V shed 8 bases and J 7 bases; nucleotides not matched to a gene: 10. CDR3 nucleotides: TGTGCCAGCTTCGAGGGAGGGATGCACGGGGAGCTGTTTTTT. Protein product: CASFEGGMHGELFF.

V gene TRBV2 combines with J gene TRBJ2-1; the D is unclear. This CDR3 has 12 amino acids. V dropped 1 base and J dropped 11 bases, with 9 bases sitting between them. The germline V gene has CDR1 SNHLY and CDR2 FYNNEI. In nucleotides, the CDR3 is TGTGCCAGCAGTGAAGTACCAATGAAGCAGTTCTTC. Amino acid sequence: CASSEVPMKQFF.

This clone appeared a single time. The genes are TRBV6-6 and TRBJ1-1, with a weak D call TRBD1 (5 bases). CDR1 MNHNY and CDR2 SVGAGI come from the germline V gene (reference sequence). This CDR3 is built from 14 residues. Trimming took 0 bases from V and 8 from J, leaving 13 bases between them. CDR3 nucleotide sequence: TGTGCCAGCAGTTACTCTAATCAGGGTTTAGAAGCTTTCTTT. This sequence encodes CASSYSNQGLEAFF.

The CDR3 DNA follows: TGTGCCAGCAGCTTAGCCGTCGAAAACACCATATATTTT. Protein: CASSLAVENTIYF. This chain connects TRBV11-2 to TRBJ1-3; D call uncertain. Trimming stripped 1 base from V and 6 bases from J, with 7 bases between. This CDR3 spans 13 amino acids. The germline CDR1 and CDR2 sequences are SGHAT and FQNNGV.

This clone came up a few times. This sequence joins TRBV20-1 and TRBJ1-2; no firm D call. V dropped 1 base and J dropped 7 bases, with 7 bases sitting between them. CDR3 length: 11 amino acids. CDR1 DFQATT and CDR2 SNEGSKA come from the germline V gene (reference sequence). CDR3 protein: CSARGGFGYTF. For the CDR3, the DNA is TGCAGTGCTAGAGGGGGTTTTGGCTACACCTTC.

J is TRBJ1-4 and V is TRBV2, with a weak D call TRBD1 (5 bases). The CDR3 runs 14 residues. V was shortened by 6 bases and J by 6 bases, with 14 bases between the two germline ends. Looked up from germline, CDR1 is SNHLY and CDR2 is FYNNEI. Here the CDR3 DNA reads TGTGCCAGCAGACAAACAGGATTTGATGAAAAACTGTTTTTT. Encoded protein: CASRQTGFDEKLFF.

The chain is built from TRBV9 and TRBJ2-2; D not resolved. Per the germline V gene, CDR1 is SGDLS and CDR2 is YYNGEE. V lost 0 bases, J lost 4 bases, and 22 bases lay in between. This CDR3 region has 19 residues. CDR3 region: CASSVDPTVRLSATGELFF. The CDR3 coding sequence is TGTGCCAGCAGCGTAGACCCGACGGTCAGGCTATCTGCCACCGGGGAGCTGTTTTTT.

This clone was seen more than once but under ten times. This chain uses TRBV7-2 with TRBJ2-4, with 15 bases identical to TRBD2. Germline V lookup: CDR1 SGHTA, CDR2 FQGNSA. The CDR3 extends over 12 amino acids. The CDR3 spells CAEGTSGGLQYF. As DNA, the CDR3 is TGTGCAGAGGGGACTAGCGGGGGGCTCCAGTACTTC.

J is TRBJ2-7 and V is TRBV7-8; 9 nucleotides align to TRBD1. The V segment lost 1 base and the J segment 5 bases; nucleotides outside the gene matches: 6. Germline CDR1 reads SGHVS; CDR2 reads FQNEAQ. The CDR3 consists of 15 residues. The CDR3 loop is CASSLEGDRANEQYF. As DNA, the CDR3 is TGTGCCAGCAGCTTAGAAGGGGACAGGGCCAACGAGCAGTACTTC.

The chain links TRBV6-5 to TRBJ2-1; D possibly corresponds to TRBD2 (5 bases). Germline V lookup: CDR1 MNHEY, CDR2 SVGAGI. The CDR3 loop spans 13 amino acids. The V gene lost 2 bases and the J gene lost 4 bases, with 6 bases spanning the gap. CDR3: CASSYEGYNEQFF. The DNA of the CDR3 is TGTGCCAGCAGTTACGAGGGATACAATGAGCAGTTCTTC.

The chain recombines TRBV14 with TRBJ1-3; the D gene is possibly TRBD1 (5 bases). CDR1 and CDR2 (germline): SGHDN, FVKESK. The CDR3 covers 14 residues. The ends were cut back, 2 bases at V and 2 bases at J, with 7 bases in the middle. The CDR3 bases are TGTGCCAGCAGCCAACAGGGTCCTGGAAACACCATATATTTT. As protein: CASSQQGPGNTIYF.

The chain links TRBV30 to TRBJ2-6; no clear D gene. This CDR3 contains 13 residues. Per the germline V gene, CDR1 is GTSNPN and CDR2 is SVGIG (reference sequence). The V gene lost 7 bases and the J gene lost 0 bases, with 7 bases spanning the gap. The CDR3: CASRNSGANVLTF. As DNA, the CDR3 is TGTGCCTCCAGAAACTCTGGGGCCAACGTCCTGACTTTC.

The chain has TRBV6-4 and TRBJ2-3; a weak D match, TRBD2 (6 bases). Trimming left V 4 bases short and J 2 bases short, with 13 bases between. Germline V gene lookup returns CDR1 MRHNA and CDR2 SNTAGT. The CDR3 has 15 amino acids. CDR3 sequence: CASSVQAGSTDTQYF. CDR3 DNA: TGTGCCAGCAGTGTCCAGGCGGGGTCCACAGATACGCAGTATTTT.

In this sample, this clone turned up a few times. The chain recombines TRBV29-1 with TRBJ2-3, with TRBD2 identical over 13 bases. The trim removed 3 bases at V and 9 bases at J, leaving 9 bases unmatched. The CDR3 is made up of 15 amino acids. From germline, CDR1 is SQVTM and CDR2 ANQGSEA. The CDR3 loop is CSVELLAGGQKTQYF. As DNA, the CDR3 is TGCAGCGTTGAGTTACTAGCGGGGGGGCAAAAAACGCAGTATTTT.

A single count supports this clone. J is TRBJ1-1 and V is TRBV25-1; D remains ambiguous. Germline lookup yields CDR1 MGHDK and CDR2 SYGVNS. CDR3 size: 11 residues. Trimming cost V 6 bases and J 8 bases, with 10 bases left between them. The CDR3, as DNA: TGTGCCAGCAGCGGGTACGTAGAAGCTTTCTTT. Its protein product is CASSGYVEAFF. Complete variable domain (other parts from reference TRBV25-1 and TRBJ1-1): EADIYQTPRYLVIGTGKKITLECSQTMGHDKMYWYQQDPGMELHLIHYSYGVNSTEKGDLSSESTVSRIRTEHFPLTLESARPSHTSQYLCASSGYVEAFFGQGTRLTVV.

The chain recombines TRBV9 with TRBJ2-5, with unresolved D. This CDR3 region has 14 residues. Trimming shortened V by 3 bases and J by 5 bases, and 14 bases separated the two germline ends. Germline CDR1 SGDLS, CDR2 YYNGEE. Here the CDR3 reads CASSAIQVTETQYF. As DNA, the CDR3 is TGTGCCAGCAGCGCCATCCAAGTAACGGAGACCCAGTACTTC.

In this sample, this clone turned up once. This chain joins TRBV29-1 and TRBJ2-5; D is perhaps TRBD2 (5 bases). CDR1 and CDR2 from the germline V gene are SQVTM and ANQGSEA. Trimming cost V 4 bases and J 5 bases, with 11 bases left between them. The CDR3 has 12 residues. CDR3 residues: CSVAAGTETQYF. CDR3 nucleotide sequence: TGCAGCGTTGCGGCGGGTACGGAGACCCAGTACTTC.

The rearrangement joins TRBV2 to TRBJ2-7; a possible D gene is TRBD1 (5 bases). The CDR3 is 14 amino acids. Germline assignment: CDR1 SNHLY and CDR2 FYNNEI. The V end was cut by 3 bases, the J end by 0 bases, with 9 bases between. The CDR3 region is CASSDRVSSYEQYF. For the CDR3, the DNA is TGTGCCAGCAGTGACAGGGTGAGCTCCTACGAGCAGTACTTC.

This chain links TRBV6-5 with TRBJ2-7, with a tentative D call TRBD1 (6 bases). CDR3 length equals 14 residues. Between the trimmed V and J ends, which lost 3 bases and 2 bases, there was a span of 11 bases. Germline V gene data show CDR1 as MNHEY and CDR2 as SVGAGI. The CDR3 nucleotides are TGTGCCAGCAGTTATGAAGGGGGAGCCTACGAGCAGTACGTC. Translation gives CASSYEGGAYEQYV.

The chain employs TRBV5-1 and TRBJ2-5, with D perhaps TRBD1 (5 bases). The CDR3 consists of 16 residues. V lost 0 bases and J 1 base, leaving 13 bases between the germline ends. Per germline, CDR1 SGHRS and CDR2 YFSETQ. CDR3 in amino acids: CASSLGGTTPQETQYF. CDR3 DNA sequence: TGCGCCAGCAGCTTGGGGGGCACCACCCCCCAAGAGACCCAGTACTTC.

The chain links TRBV6-1 to TRBJ1-6, with a tentative D call TRBD1 (6 bases). Per germline, CDR1 MNHNS and CDR2 SASEGT. The CDR3 loop spans 15 amino acids. V lost 4 bases to trimming and J lost 15 bases, with 22 bases between them. CDR3 protein: CASSAEVGQGRLLHF. The CDR3 DNA reads as TGTGCCAGCAGTGCCGAGGTGGGTCAGGGGCGTCTCCTCCACTTT.